Sequencing of this T cell receptor (beta chain) was carried out in a study of PD-1 blockade in classical Hodgkin lymphoma. Repertoires were generated with immunoSEQ multiplex PCR, while TCRdb's copy carries only in-frame clones and drops some. The data show tens of thousands of clones, with around 80% seen just once and under 20% held by the top ten. Worth noting for this clone: Antigen unknown.

The time point: cycle 4 day 1 (C4D1), after more than five weeks of nivolumab. Exposure to brentuximab vedotin varied, and each patient had relapsed following autologous stem cell transplantation. Study-wide findings and caveats: It was among complete responders that baseline diversity resembled that of newly diagnosed patients. Still unresolved is the cause of the repertoire differences, which may be disease activity or prior therapy.

The TCR was taken from a human donor with classical Hodgkin lymphoma. The input for sequencing was peripheral blood mononuclear cells (PBMCs), taken before the fourth cycle of nivolumab.

The CDR3 bases are TGTGCCAGCCACCAGGGGGCCCCACTTAACACTGAAGCTTTCTTT. This codes for CASHQGAPLNTEAFF. V is TRBV6-6 and J is TRBJ1-1; TRBD1 matches 8 bases. V gave up 8 bases and J gave up 2 bases; unmatched junction bases: 10. This CDR3 comprises 15 residues. CDR1 is MNHNY and CDR2 is SVGAGI in the germline V gene (reference sequence).